This T cell receptor beta chain is drawn from a study of T cells in Graves' hyperthyroidism and ophthalmopathy. This clonotype was picked up many times. What it binds is unknown. Regions amplified from RNA transcripts were the TCR beta CDR3 regions. The HTBI primer set drove a first-round RT-PCR of the TCR CDR3. TCRdb re-analysed the multiplex PCR reads in MiXCR, keeping a single row per CDR3 protein. Of some 340,000 distinct CDR3 sequences in the sample, roughly 13% were seen once. Trimming left V 5 bases short and J 3 bases short, with 23 bases between. This CDR3 spans 17 amino acids. Patients with uncontrolled infections, other autoimmune diseases, pregnancy or lactation were excluded. Study conclusions and caveats: Most thyroid clonotypes that were expanded above 0.001 also turned up in blood.

Sequencing was performed on blood. The TCR comes from a woman aged 40 to 55 with Graves' ophthalmopathy. The gene calls are TRBV12-3 or TRBV12-4 and TRBJ2-7; the D is unclear. The chain's CDR3 is CASSRPNSQRVFYEQYF. The CDR3 nucleotides are TGTGCCAGCAGTCGCCCAAACTCCCAGCGCGTATTCTACGAGCAGTACTTC.